This T cell receptor (beta chain) was captured in a study of T cell repertoires in cytomegalovirus infection. Across the study: TCR beta signatures that were public indicated CMV infection and matching HLA type.

TCRdb itself ran the reads through MiXCR, one entry per CDR3 protein. The sample lists 100,000 or so distinct CDR3 sequences; more than 15% were seen once. Study-wide findings and caveats: Carriers of CMV plus the relevant HLA were identified by cumulative public TCR beta family frequency. Ex vivo responses were dominated by HLA-C-restricted CMV-specific TCR beta clonotypes.

As for this clonotype: Its antigen is currently unknown.

The sequencing input was PBMCs. The receptor's source is a human donor in good health (CMV status not recorded). Some clones in this sample may be carry-over from other donors' samples.

The CDR3 nucleotides read TGCAGTGCTAGAGATCGACGATTCAGGGAGAACACTGAAGCTTTCTTT. Encoded protein: CSARDRRFRENTEAFF. This chain uses TRBV20-1 with TRBJ1-1, with a possible D match to TRBD1 (5 bases). Germline assignment: CDR1 DFQATT and CDR2 SNEGSKA (reference sequence). Trimming left V 0 bases short and J 1 base short, with 15 bases between. The CDR3 loop spans 16 amino acids.